Listed here are 28 T cell receptor beta chains from one sample, sequenced in a study of OX40 agonist ivuxolimab in advanced cancers. Library prep was done by the immunoSEQ multiplex PCR assay. TCRdb re-hosts the immuneACCESS table, in-frame sequences only. Its copies lack some clones; in the studies checked, an unresolved V gene accounts for under half of them, and the cause for the rest is not known. The sample table records approximately 82,000 clones; almost 85% of these occur just once. The ten largest clonotypes hold 20% to 25% of the sample. Sequencing was performed on CD4+ or CD8+ T cells sorted from blood, taken in a trial of the OX40 agonist ivuxolimab. The receptors here all came from an adult with an advanced solid tumor such as melanoma, head and neck, liver or kidney cancer.

The rearrangement links TRBV6-5 to TRBJ1-2; weak D call: TRBD1 (6 bases). The germline V and J ends were trimmed by 4 bases and 4 bases, with 13 bases remaining between them. CDR1 and CDR2 from the germline V gene are MNHEY and SVGAGI. The CDR3 loop spans 14 amino acids. The CDR3 sequence is CASSLDSSVYGYTF. DNA of the CDR3: TGTGCCAGCAGTTTGGACAGTTCGGTCTATGGCTACACCTTC.

The CDR3 loop reads CASSPILLAGDVNEQFF. CDR3 in DNA: TGTGCCAGCTCACCAATTCTTCTAGCGGGAGATGTCAATGAGCAGTTCTTC. V usage is TRBV18 and J usage is TRBJ2-1; 10 bases are shared with TRBD2. The CDR3 runs to 17 residues. Trimming at V came to 2 bases and at J to 6 bases, leaving 10 bases not matched to a gene. Germline V CDR1 and CDR2: KGHSH, LQKENI.

As to this clone: Other DNA sequences in this sample translate to the same CDR3. This chain links TRBV5-1 with TRBJ1-4; 9 positions match TRBD1. This CDR3 contains 14 residues. Per the germline V gene, CDR1 is SGHRS and CDR2 is YFSETQ. V dropped 4 bases and J dropped 7; count of bases not matched to a gene: 5. Here the CDR3 reads CASSPGQGGEKLFF. CDR3 bases: TGCGCCAGCAGCCCGGGACAGGGAGGTGAAAAACTGTTTTTT.

V usage is TRBV30 and J usage is TRBJ2-7; D unclear. The CDR3 loop spans 13 amino acids. V shed 5 bases and J shed 0 bases, with 11 bases lying between them. Germline CDR1 GTSNPN, CDR2 SVGIG (reference sequence). The CDR3 nucleotides read TGTGCCTGGGACCGACCGAGCTCCTACGAGCAGTACTTC. As protein: CAWDRPSSYEQYF.

This chain links TRBV28 with TRBJ1-4, with a possible D match to TRBD1 (5 bases). Germline lookup yields CDR1 MDHEN and CDR2 SYDVKM. Trimming took 6 bases from V and 4 from J, leaving 12 bases between them. This CDR3 has 14 residues. The DNA of the CDR3 is TGTGCCAGCAGCAGGGACCTACTTAATGAAAAACTGTTTTTT. Its translation: CASSRDLLNEKLFF.

The rearrangement joins TRBV5-1 to TRBJ2-6, with 8 bases lining up with TRBD2. This CDR3 comprises 17 residues. Per germline, CDR1 SGHRS and CDR2 YFSETQ. Trimming at V came to 4 bases and at J to 0 bases, leaving 6 bases not matched to a gene. Here the CDR3 DNA reads TGCGCCAGCAGCCCGGGAGGGGCGGCCTCTGGGGCCAACGTCCTGACTTTC. This gives the protein CASSPGGAASGANVLTF.

V is TRBV5-1 and J is TRBJ1-5; D is possibly TRBD1 (6 bases). The germline V gene encodes CDR1 SGHRS and CDR2 YFSETQ. The CDR3 totals 14 residues. With 0 bases removed from V and 7 bases from J, the gap between germline ends came to 11 bases. The CDR3 reads CASSLADRTQPQHF. In DNA, the CDR3 is TGCGCCAGCAGCTTGGCCGACAGGACGCAGCCCCAGCATTTT.

J is TRBJ2-1 and V is TRBV7-2; TRBD2 is a possible D gene (6 bases). The germline gives CDR1 SGHTA, CDR2 FQGNSA. The CDR3 runs 15 residues. Trimming stripped 1 base from V and 6 bases from J, with 13 bases between. CDR3 DNA sequence: TGTGCCAGCAGCTTAGGCACTAGCTTGGTCAATGAGCAGTTCTTC. It encodes CASSLGTSLVNEQFF.

CDR3 DNA: TGCGCCAGCAGCCAAGATATCCTCCAATCAGGGAATCAGCCCCAGCATTTT. Translation gives CASSQDILQSGNQPQHF. The chain combines TRBV4-1 with TRBJ1-5, with TRBD1 as a possible D gene (5 bases). This CDR3 has 17 amino acids. In germline, CDR1 is MGHRA, CDR2 YSYEKL. With 0 bases removed from V and 4 bases from J, the gap between germline ends came to 16 bases.

The rearrangement links TRBV18 to TRBJ2-2, with D perhaps matching TRBD1 (5 bases). Trimming took off 3 bases at V and 6 bases at J, with 14 bases between the two ends. Germline CDR1 reads KGHSH; CDR2 reads LQKENI. This CDR3 spans 15 amino acids. CDR3 DNA sequence: TGTGCCAGCTCACCGCCAAGTGGGGCAGCCGGGGAGCTGTTTTTT. Residues: CASSPPSGAAGELFF.

The rearrangement links TRBV11-2 to TRBJ2-7; D not certain. The CDR3 extends over 15 amino acids. The V gene's germline CDR1 is SGHAT and CDR2 FQNNGV. The V end lost 0 bases, the J end lost 3 bases, and 12 bases lay between the germline ends. For the CDR3, the DNA is TGTGCCAGCAGCTTAGATCTGCCCACCTACTACGAGCAGTACTTC. It translates to CASSLDLPTYYEQYF.

The chain links TRBV5-1 to TRBJ1-1; D remains unclear. This CDR3 is built from 15 residues. Trimming took off 4 bases at V and 1 base at J, with 14 bases between the two ends. Germline V gene data show CDR1 as SGHRS and CDR2 as YFSETQ. In DNA, the CDR3 is TGCGCCAGCAGCAACAAACAGAACCCGAACACTGAAGCTTTCTTT. Protein: CASSNKQNPNTEAFF.

This clone was counted between two and nine times. The chain is built from TRBV13 and TRBJ2-7, with 8 bases fitting TRBD2. Germline CDR1 and CDR2: PRHDT and FYEKMQ (reference sequence). Germline trimming cut 5 bases from V and 5 bases from J; bases unmatched to any gene: 11. This CDR3 has 15 amino acids. The CDR3 reads CASSILAGPRNEQYF. The CDR3 DNA is TGTGCCAGCAGCATCCTAGCGGGCCCCCGAAACGAGCAGTACTTC.

This clone was seen a few times. V gene TRBV7-6 combines with J gene TRBJ2-1, with D perhaps matching TRBD1 or TRBD2 (5 bases each). The germline V gene has CDR1 SGHVS and CDR2 FNYEAQ. V was cut by 0 bases and J by 5 bases, with 11 bases left in between. This CDR3 comprises 15 residues. The DNA for the CDR3 is TGTGCCAGCAGCTTAGCCTGGGACCAGGACAATGAGCAGTTCTTC. Residues: CASSLAWDQDNEQFF.

This rearrangement joins TRBV11-2 to TRBJ2-7; D may be TRBD1 or TRBD2 (6 bases each). Between the trimmed V and J ends, which lost 2 bases and 0 bases, there was a span of 14 bases. Looked up from germline, CDR1 is SGHAT and CDR2 is FQNNGV. The CDR3 is 16 amino acids. The CDR3 spells CASSLIMWGASYEQYF. CDR3 coding DNA: TGTGCCAGCAGCTTAATTATGTGGGGGGCCTCCTACGAGCAGTACTTC.

The chain has TRBV15 and TRBJ2-7; the D gene is possibly TRBD1 (5 bases). Trimming took 1 base from V and 2 from J, leaving 12 bases between them. The CDR3 length is 15 residues. The germline V gene has CDR1 LNHNV and CDR2 YYDKDF (reference sequence). The DNA for the CDR3 is TGTGCCACCAGCAGAGTTAGCAGGGCGCCCTACGAGCAGTACTTC. It is translated as CATSRVSRAPYEQYF.

The chain has TRBV10-3 and TRBJ2-1; D is unclear. The length of the CDR3 is 13 residues. V dropped 2 bases and J dropped 9 bases, with 11 bases sitting between them. Germline V lookup: CDR1 ENHRY, CDR2 SYGVKD. CDR3 sequence: CAISERADFEQFF. CDR3 coding DNA: TGTGCCATCAGTGAGAGGGCAGATTTTGAGCAGTTCTTC.

The rearrangement links TRBV30 to TRBJ2-4, with D hard to call. Germline CDR1 is GTSNPN and CDR2 is SVGIG (reference sequence). V was cut by 0 bases and J by 9 bases, with 12 bases left in between. There are 13 residues in the CDR3. CDR3 amino acids: CAWSVGRTSIQYF. The CDR3, as DNA: TGTGCCTGGAGTGTGGGCCGGACCAGCATTCAGTACTTC.

The J gene is TRBJ2-4, the V gene TRBV15; D uncertain. The germline V and J ends were trimmed by 0 bases and 7 bases, with 4 bases remaining between them. The CDR3 contains 12 residues. CDR1 is LNHNV and CDR2 is YYDKDF in the germline V gene (reference sequence). CDR3 sequence: CATSRDRNIQYF. As DNA, the CDR3 is TGTGCCACCAGCAGAGATCGGAACATTCAGTACTTC.

This clone came up a few times. This chain connects TRBV6-1 to TRBJ1-2; D is perhaps TRBD1 (5 bases). In germline, CDR1 is MNHNS, CDR2 SASEGT. CDR3 length: 15 amino acids. The V end was cut by 5 bases, the J end by 1 base, with 14 bases between. The CDR3 region has the DNA TGTGCCAGCAGTTCTCGGGGCGGTGGTAACTATGGCTACACCTTC. This codes for CASSSRGGGNYGYTF.

Only one count was recorded for this clone. The chain carries TRBV11-2 and TRBJ2-5, with D perhaps being TRBD1 or TRBD2 (5 bases each). The CDR3 consists of 13 residues. Germline assignment: CDR1 SGHAT and CDR2 FQNNGV. V gave up 6 bases and J gave up 5 bases, with 13 bases separating them. CDR3 in DNA: TGTGCCAGCAGGTCCCAGGGCGGGGAGACCCAGTACTTC. It codes for CASRSQGGETQYF.

V is TRBV30 and J is TRBJ2-5, with 7 bases aligning to TRBD2. The CDR3 has 14 residues. Germline V lookup: CDR1 GTSNPN, CDR2 SVGIG (reference sequence). V lost 1 base to trimming and J lost 1 base; unmatched junction nucleotides: 3. Here the CDR3 reads CAWSAGGGQETQYF. The CDR3 DNA sequence: TGTGCCTGGAGTGCGGGCGGGGGCCAAGAGACCCAGTACTTC.

This chain connects TRBV19 to TRBJ1-1; D is perhaps TRBD1 (5 bases). Germline loops: CDR1 LNHDA, CDR2 SQIVND (reference sequence). Trimming cost V 5 bases and J 2 bases, with 9 bases left between them. This CDR3 spans 13 amino acids. CDR3 residues: CASSFQGNTEAFF. CDR3 nucleotides: TGTGCCAGTAGTTTCCAGGGAAACACTGAAGCTTTCTTT.

V and J are TRBV7-2 and TRBJ2-1; 10 positions agree with TRBD2. Per germline, CDR1 SGHTA and CDR2 FQGNSA. This CDR3 spans 18 amino acids. The J segment lost 0 bases and the V segment lost 3 bases, leaving 8 bases of the junction unmatched. The chain's CDR3 is CASSFLGLADYSYNEQFF. The DNA for the CDR3 is TGTGCCAGCAGCTTCCTAGGACTAGCGGATTACTCCTACAATGAGCAGTTCTTC.

This sequence joins TRBV7-2 and TRBJ2-5; 10 bases are a match to TRBD1. The germline CDR1 and CDR2 sequences are SGHTA and FQGNSA. J was trimmed by 10 bases and V by 6 bases; bases with no gene match: 17. This CDR3 spans 16 amino acids. The CDR3, as DNA: TGTGCCAGCAGGCCGGGACAGGGGCGCGGGGACGGGAGCCAGTACTTC. Translating it yields CASRPGQGRGDGSQYF.

The V call is TRBV5-6, the J call TRBJ2-3; D is uncertain. The CDR3 is made up of 17 amino acids. V shed 0 bases and J shed 3 bases, with 17 bases lying between them. The germline V gene has CDR1 SGHDT and CDR2 YYEEEE. The CDR3 bases are TGTGCCAGCAGCTTGGCCCCCGGTTGGGCGGAGACAGATACGCAGTATTTT. The encoded protein is CASSLAPGWAETDTQYF.

This clone was detected once. The gene calls are TRBV29-1 and TRBJ1-2; weak D call: TRBD1 (5 bases). Germline V CDR1 and CDR2: SQVTM, ANQGSEA. This CDR3 contains 17 residues. The ends were cut back, 1 base at V and 0 bases at J, with 18 bases in the middle. In DNA, the CDR3 is TGCAGCGTTGAAGGGGTCTTTCTCGGGACGGCTAACTATGGCTACACCTTC. As protein: CSVEGVFLGTANYGYTF.

The V call is TRBV6-6, the J call TRBJ1-2; D possibly corresponds to TRBD1 (6 bases). Germline CDR1 and CDR2: MNHNY and SVGAGI (reference sequence). V lost 9 bases to trimming and J lost 8 bases, with 16 bases between them. The CDR3 consists of 12 residues. The CDR3 reads CASIDRRGGYTF. As DNA, the CDR3 is TGTGCCAGTATCGACAGGCGCGGAGGCTACACCTTC.